The 25 T cell receptor beta chains presented below share a single source sample, sequenced in a study of OX40 agonist ivuxolimab in advanced cancers. Using immunoSEQ multiplex PCR, the repertoire was profiled, and TCRdb retains in-frame clones only, with some absent. The table lists around 67,000 clones, nearly 90% of them singletons. The input for sequencing was CD4+ or CD8+ T cells sorted from blood, taken in a trial of the OX40 agonist ivuxolimab. The origin of the receptors is an adult with an advanced solid tumor such as melanoma, head and neck, liver or kidney cancer.

The chain uses TRBV5-6 and TRBJ2-7; 7 bases align to TRBD1. This CDR3 is 14 amino acids long. CDR1 and CDR2 from the germline V gene are SGHDT and YYEEEE. Losses at the gene ends were 1 base for V and 3 bases for J; bases not matched to a gene: 4. The CDR3 region has the DNA TGTGCCAGCAGCTTGCCGGGACAGCACTACGAGCAGTACTTC. This gives the protein CASSLPGQHYEQYF.

This clone has more than one count but fewer than ten. V is TRBV28 and J is TRBJ2-4; D might be TRBD1 or TRBD2, each matching 6 bases. This CDR3 contains 15 residues. The V and J ends lost 8 bases and 3 bases respectively, with 17 bases between them. From germline, CDR1 is MDHEN and CDR2 SYDVKM. The chain's CDR3 is CASGVGGRVKNIQYF. The CDR3, as DNA: TGTGCCAGCGGTGTAGGGGGGAGAGTCAAAAACATTCAGTACTTC.

The chain recombines TRBV11-2 with TRBJ2-5; no definite D call. Trimming removed 4 bases from V and 5 bases from J, with 14 bases in between. The CDR3 runs to 14 residues. In germline, CDR1 is SGHAT, CDR2 FQNNGV. In DNA form, the CDR3 reads TGTGCCAGCAGCTCCTATGGGATCCTGGAGACCCAGTACTTC. It translates to CASSSYGILETQYF.

Concerning this clone itself: This specimen includes other DNA sequences encoding the same CDR3. The chain recombines TRBV7-2 with TRBJ1-2, with D hard to call. Germline V CDR1 and CDR2: SGHTA, FQGNSA. The CDR3 has 13 amino acids. The V end was cut by 5 bases, the J end by 2 bases, with 9 bases between. For the CDR3, the DNA is TGTGCCAGCAGCAGTACAGTCAACTATGGCTACACCTTC. Its translation: CASSSTVNYGYTF.

The genes are TRBV7-9 and TRBJ2-1, with 9 positions matching TRBD2. Trimming took 2 bases from V and 6 from J; bases not matched to a gene: 14. Germline CDR1 reads SEHNR; CDR2 reads FQNEAQ (reference sequence). The CDR3 covers 18 residues. The CDR3 nucleotides are TGTGCCAGCAGCTTATCAGGGACTAGCTCCCTGGAGGGCAATGAGCAGTTCTTC. This sequence encodes CASSLSGTSSLEGNEQFF.

The chain combines TRBV14 with TRBJ2-4; either TRBD1 or TRBD2 may supply D (5 bases each). Germline lookup yields CDR1 SGHDN and CDR2 FVKESK. V was clipped by 1 base and J by 1 base, with 11 bases between them. The CDR3 covers 16 residues. The CDR3 DNA reads TGTGCCAGCAGCCAAGGACTGGGGGTGGCCAAAAACATTCAGTACTTC. It translates to CASSQGLGVAKNIQYF.

In DNA form, the CDR3 reads TGTGCCAGCAGTTTCCTTAGCGGGGGGGAGACCCAGTACTTC. Protein product: CASSFLSGGETQYF. The V and J genes are TRBV6-5 and TRBJ2-5, with 10 bases fitting TRBD2. V trimming: 4 bases; J trimming: 5 bases; junction bases outside the gene matches: 4. Per germline, CDR1 MNHEY and CDR2 SVGAGI. The CDR3 loop spans 14 amino acids.

This clone has only a few counts. The rearrangement links TRBV18 to TRBJ2-2; 13 bases agree with TRBD2. The CDR3 is 15 residues long. Per germline, CDR1 KGHSH and CDR2 LQKENI. The ends lost 8 bases at V and 5 bases at J; junction bases unmatched: 5. CDR3 amino acids: CASATGLAGTGELFF. The CDR3 DNA reads TGTGCCAGCGCAACGGGACTAGCGGGGACCGGGGAGCTGTTTTTT.

The genes are TRBV6-1 and TRBJ2-3; 11 bases line up with TRBD2. V lost 2 bases to trimming and J lost 6 bases; unmatched junction nucleotides: 10. There are 17 residues in the CDR3. Germline V CDR1 and CDR2: MNHNS, SASEGT. The CDR3 region is CASSEFSSGGRLDTQYF. CDR3 DNA: TGTGCCAGCAGTGAATTCTCTAGCGGGGGGCGCCTGGATACGCAGTATTTT.

V and J are TRBV11-3 and TRBJ2-3, with 8 positions matching TRBD2. The CDR3 is made up of 16 amino acids. J was trimmed by 8 bases and V by 5 bases; bases with no gene match: 15. Germline V gene lookup returns CDR1 SGHNT and CDR2 YENEEA. The CDR3 bases are TGTGCCAGCAGCCTTACTAGCGGAGGAGCACAGACTACGCAGTATTTT. This translates into CASSLTSGGAQTTQYF. The complete variable domain, with remaining parts taken from reference TRBV11-3 and TRBJ2-3, reads EAGVVQSPRYKIIEKKQPVAFWCNPISGHNTLYWYLQNLGQGPELLIRYENEEAVDDSQLPKDRFSAERLKGVDSTLKIQPAELGDSAVYLCASSLTSGGAQTTQYFGPGTRLTVL.

V gene TRBV18 combines with J gene TRBJ2-1; D may be TRBD1 or TRBD2 (5 bases each). The CDR3 totals 15 residues. V was cut by 3 bases and J by 4 bases, with 13 bases left in between. Germline V gene sequence: CDR1 KGHSH, CDR2 LQKENI. The CDR3 bases are TGTGCCAGCTCACCGAGGGACGGATTATACAATGAGCAGTTCTTC. Protein sequence: CASSPRDGLYNEQFF.

The chain carries TRBV28 and TRBJ1-2; D ambiguous. CDR3 length: 12 residues. Germline CDR1 reads MDHEN; CDR2 reads SYDVKM. V was cut by 4 bases and J by 4 bases, with 7 bases left in between. In DNA, the CDR3 is TGTGCCAGCAGTTCCAACATCTATGGCTACACCTTC. It codes for CASSSNIYGYTF.

This chain uses TRBV11-2 with TRBJ1-2; tentative D call: TRBD1 (6 bases). The CDR3 is 14 amino acids. Trimming shortened V by 6 bases and J by 5 bases, and 16 bases separated the two germline ends. Germline CDR1 SGHAT, CDR2 FQNNGV. The CDR3 here is CASRKGGAEYGYTF. The CDR3 DNA follows: TGTGCCAGCAGAAAGGGGGGCGCCGAATATGGCTACACCTTC. The full variable domain, rest sourced from reference TRBV11-2 and TRBJ1-2, is EAGVAQSPRYKIIEKRQSVAFWCNPISGHATLYWYQQILGQGPKLLIQFQNNGVVDDSQLPKDRFSAERLKGVDSTLKIQPAKLEDSAVYLCASRKGGAEYGYTFGSGTRLTVV.

On this clone itself: Other nucleotide sequences in the sample specify the same CDR3. The V gene is TRBV30, the J gene TRBJ1-1; D not resolved. Germline V gene lookup returns CDR1 GTSNPN and CDR2 SVGIG (reference sequence). The CDR3 consists of 14 residues. CDR3 sequence reads: CAWAPGSSYTEAFF. The DNA for the CDR3 is TGTGCTTGGGCCCCCGGCAGCTCCTACACTGAAGCTTTCTTT. The full variable domain, rest sourced from reference TRBV30 and TRBJ1-1, is SQTIHQWPATLVQPVGSPLSLECTVEGTSNPNLYWYRQAAGRGLQLLFYSVGIGQISSEVPQNLSASRPQDRQFILSSKKLLLSDSGFYLCAWAPGSSYTEAFFGQGTRLTVV.

V gene TRBV18 combines with J gene TRBJ1-1, with TRBD1 matching 8 bases. In germline, CDR1 is KGHSH, CDR2 LQKENI. V lost 6 bases, J lost 3 bases, and 18 bases stayed unmatched. The CDR3 consists of 18 residues. The CDR3 region is CASSQAVPGQVGYTEAFF. The CDR3 DNA is TGTGCCAGCTCCCAAGCGGTCCCGGGACAGGTTGGGTACACTGAAGCTTTCTTT. The whole variable domain, filled in from reference TRBV18 and TRBJ1-1, reads NAGVMQNPRHLVRRRGQEARLRCSPMKGHSHVYWYRQLPEEGLKFMVYLQKENIIDESGMPKERFSAEFPKEGPSILRIQQVVRGDSAAYFCASSQAVPGQVGYTEAFFGQGTRLTVV.

The gene calls are TRBV27 and TRBJ2-2; 8 bases match TRBD1. V trimming: 5 bases; J trimming: 7 bases; junction bases outside the gene matches: 12. Germline assignment: CDR1 MNHEY and CDR2 SMNVEV (reference sequence). CDR3 length equals 16 residues. The CDR3 DNA reads as TGTGCCAGCAGTCCTTTAGGACAGGGCAACGGCGGGGAGCTGTTTTTT. It translates to CASSPLGQGNGGELFF.

J is TRBJ1-5 and V is TRBV2, with a weak D call TRBD1 (6 bases). The germline V gene encodes CDR1 SNHLY and CDR2 FYNNEI. V gave up 6 bases and J gave up 2 bases, with 8 bases separating them. The CDR3 is made up of 13 amino acids. The CDR3 coding sequence is TGTGCCAGCAGGACAGGCGGCAATCAGCCCCAGCATTTT. This translates into CASRTGGNQPQHF.

CDR3 sequence (DNA): TGTGCCAGCAGCTTGGCAGGGCAGAACTACGAGCAGTACTTC. Encoded protein: CASSLAGQNYEQYF. This sequence joins TRBV5-5 and TRBJ2-7; weak D call: TRBD1 (5 bases). V dropped 0 bases and J dropped 3 bases, with 10 bases sitting between them. CDR3 length: 14 amino acids. From germline, CDR1 is SGHKS and CDR2 YYEKEE (reference sequence).

V and J are TRBV6-1 and TRBJ2-7, with D perhaps assigned TRBD1 or TRBD2 (6 bases each). Trimming cost V 0 bases and J 2 bases, with 11 bases left between them. The CDR3 length is 15 residues. CDR1 and CDR2 (germline): MNHNS, SASEGT. In DNA form, the CDR3 reads TGTGCCAGCAGTGAAGCACCTAGGGGGGCCTACGAGCAGTACTTC. Amino acid sequence: CASSEAPRGAYEQYF.

This clone was seen only once. J is TRBJ2-3 and V is TRBV5-1, with D hard to call. Germline V gives CDR1 SGHRS, CDR2 YFSETQ. The CDR3 length is 15 residues. The V end lost 2 bases, the J end lost 1 base, and 11 bases lay between the germline ends. CDR3 nucleotide sequence: TGCGCCAGCAGCTTAAGGGCAGTTGGCACAGATACGCAGTATTTT. Encoded protein: CASSLRAVGTDTQYF.

The CDR3 loop is CASKGLAGEVGELFF. In DNA, the CDR3 is TGTGCCAGCAAGGGACTAGCGGGAGAGGTGGGGGAGCTGTTTTTT. V gene TRBV2 combines with J gene TRBJ2-2; TRBD2 aligns across 14 bases. The J segment lost 8 bases and the V segment lost 7 bases, leaving 6 bases of the junction unmatched. The CDR3 consists of 15 residues. CDR1 is SNHLY, CDR2 FYNNEI, per germline.

The V call is TRBV7-2, the J call TRBJ2-3, with TRBD2 as a possible D gene (6 bases). The germline V and J ends were trimmed by 5 bases and 7 bases, with 22 bases remaining between them. Per the germline V gene, CDR1 is SGHTA and CDR2 is FQGNSA. The CDR3 length is 16 residues. The CDR3 sequence: CASSPERTSAGHTQYF. The CDR3 region has the DNA TGTGCCAGCAGCCCCGAGAGGACCAGTGCGGGGCATACGCAGTATTTT.

The rearrangement joins TRBV5-5 to TRBJ2-6, with D maybe TRBD2 (6 bases). The CDR3 consists of 15 residues. CDR1 SGHKS and CDR2 YYEKEE come from the germline V gene (reference sequence). Trimming removed 2 bases from V and 4 bases from J, with 10 bases in between. CDR3 DNA: TGTGCCAGCAGCTTTGGGGAGGCCGGGGCCAACGTCCTGACTTTC. Translating it yields CASSFGEAGANVLTF.

This clone has just a few counts. The V call is TRBV18, the J call TRBJ1-2; weak D call: TRBD1 (6 bases). The CDR3 consists of 18 residues. V shed 3 bases and J shed 5 bases, with 25 bases lying between them. The V gene's germline CDR1 is KGHSH and CDR2 LQKENI. CDR3 sequence (DNA): TGTGCCAGCTCACCGGGGGCCCCATCCCTAATCCAGGGGTATGGCTACACCTTC. Protein sequence: CASSPGAPSLIQGYGYTF.

The chain is built from TRBV7-8 and TRBJ1-5; 7 bases align to TRBD1. V lost 6 bases to trimming and J lost 3 bases; unmatched junction nucleotides: 5. CDR3 length: 14 amino acids. Germline V gene sequence: CDR1 SGHVS, CDR2 FQNEAQ. DNA for the CDR3: TGTGCCAGCAGTTTGACAGGGAACAATCAGCCCCAGCATTTT. Amino acid sequence: CASSLTGNNQPQHF.